The T cell receptor beta chain under discussion was sequenced for a study of T-cell reconstitution after alpha-beta-depleted transplantation in children. In this sample, this clonotype turned up many times. The antigen is not known. General study results and limits: Surviving recipient T cells and thymic progenitors produced the high day-60 TCRbeta diversity seen in some patients. T-cell numbers and diversity one year post-transplant derived largely from freshly generated T cells. Reportedly, roughly two months post-transplant, alpha-beta T cells arose from several hundred expanded graft clones.

V was shortened by 4 bases and J by 2 bases, with 15 bases between the two germline ends. This CDR3 spans 15 amino acids. The TCRbeta library incorporated unique molecular identifiers. TCRdb re-called the PCR reads with MiXCR, one entry per CDR3 protein. The sample includes 250,000 to 300,000 distinct CDR3 sequences, around 10% seen only once; the top ten take approximately 7%. The J gene is TRBJ2-7, the V gene TRBV12-3 or TRBV12-4, with D uncertain. The sample in question was PBMCs, obtained before TCRalphabeta/CD19-depleted stem cell transplant. This sequence originates from a boy in the first two years of life with acute myeloid leukemia, due to receive a stem cell transplant. CDR3 bases: TGTGCCAGCAGTTCTCCGATCTCGAATCCCTACGAGCAGTACTTC. Protein sequence: CASSSPISNPYEQYF.